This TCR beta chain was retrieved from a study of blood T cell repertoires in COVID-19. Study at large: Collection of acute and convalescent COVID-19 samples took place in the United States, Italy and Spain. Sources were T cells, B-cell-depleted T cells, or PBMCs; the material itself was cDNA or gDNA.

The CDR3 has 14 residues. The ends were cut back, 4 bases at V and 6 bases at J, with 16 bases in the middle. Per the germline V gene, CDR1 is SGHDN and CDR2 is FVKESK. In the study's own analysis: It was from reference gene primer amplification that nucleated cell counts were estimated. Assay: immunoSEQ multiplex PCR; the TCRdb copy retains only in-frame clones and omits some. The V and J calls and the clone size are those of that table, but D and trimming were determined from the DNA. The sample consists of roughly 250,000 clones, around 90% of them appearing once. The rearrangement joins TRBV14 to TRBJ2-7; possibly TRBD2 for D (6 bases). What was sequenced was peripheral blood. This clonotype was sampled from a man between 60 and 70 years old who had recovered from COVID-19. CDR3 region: CASSPRGGPLEQYF. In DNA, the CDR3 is TGTGCCAGCAGCCCCCGGGGAGGCCCCCTCGAGCAGTACTTC.